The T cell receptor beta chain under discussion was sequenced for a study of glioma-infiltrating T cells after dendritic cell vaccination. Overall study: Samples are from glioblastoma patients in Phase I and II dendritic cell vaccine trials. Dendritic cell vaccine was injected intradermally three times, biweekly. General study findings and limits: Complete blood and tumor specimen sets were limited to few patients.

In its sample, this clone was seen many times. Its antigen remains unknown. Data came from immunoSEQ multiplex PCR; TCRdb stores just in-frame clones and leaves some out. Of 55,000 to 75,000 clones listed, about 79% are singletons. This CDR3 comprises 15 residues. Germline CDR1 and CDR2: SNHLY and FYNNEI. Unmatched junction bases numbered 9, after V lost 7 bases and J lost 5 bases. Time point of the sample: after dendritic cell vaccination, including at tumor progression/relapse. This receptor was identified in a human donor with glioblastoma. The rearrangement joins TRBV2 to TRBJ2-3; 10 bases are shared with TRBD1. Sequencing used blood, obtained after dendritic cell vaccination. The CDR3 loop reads CASMSGTGVKDTQYF. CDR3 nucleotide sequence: TGTGCCAGCATGTCGGGGACAGGGGTGAAAGATACGCAGTATTTT. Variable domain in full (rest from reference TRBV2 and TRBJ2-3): EPEVTQTPSHQVTQMGQEVILRCVPISNHLYFYWYRQILGQKVEFLVSFYNNEISEKSEIFDDQFSVERPDGSNFTLKIRSTKLEDSAMYFCASMSGTGVKDTQYFGPGTRLTVL.